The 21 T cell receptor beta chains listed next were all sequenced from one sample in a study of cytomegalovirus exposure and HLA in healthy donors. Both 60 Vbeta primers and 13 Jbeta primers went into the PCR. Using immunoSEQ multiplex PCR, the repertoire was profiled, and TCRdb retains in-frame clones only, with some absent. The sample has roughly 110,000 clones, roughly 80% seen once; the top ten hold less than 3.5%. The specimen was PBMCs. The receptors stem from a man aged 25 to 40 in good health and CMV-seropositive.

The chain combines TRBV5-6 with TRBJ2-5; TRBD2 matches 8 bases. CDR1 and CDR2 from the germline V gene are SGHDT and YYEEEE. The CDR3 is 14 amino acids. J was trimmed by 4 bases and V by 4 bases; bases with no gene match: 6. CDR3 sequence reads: CASSVSGGSETQYF. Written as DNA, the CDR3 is TGTGCCAGCAGCGTCAGCGGGGGATCAGAGACCCAGTACTTC.

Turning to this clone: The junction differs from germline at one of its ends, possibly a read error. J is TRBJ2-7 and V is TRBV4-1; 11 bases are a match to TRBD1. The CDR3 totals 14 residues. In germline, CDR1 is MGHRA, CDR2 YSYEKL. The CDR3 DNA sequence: TGCGCCAGCAGTCAAGGACAGGGGGCGGGCGAGCAGTACTTC. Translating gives CASSQGQGAGEQYF.

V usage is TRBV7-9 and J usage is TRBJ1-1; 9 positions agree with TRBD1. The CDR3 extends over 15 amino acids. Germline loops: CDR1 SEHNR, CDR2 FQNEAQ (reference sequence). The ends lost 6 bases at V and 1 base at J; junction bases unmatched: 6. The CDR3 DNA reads TGTGCCAGCAGGTTCCAGACAGGGGGGAACACTGAAGCTTTCTTT. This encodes CASRFQTGGNTEAFF.

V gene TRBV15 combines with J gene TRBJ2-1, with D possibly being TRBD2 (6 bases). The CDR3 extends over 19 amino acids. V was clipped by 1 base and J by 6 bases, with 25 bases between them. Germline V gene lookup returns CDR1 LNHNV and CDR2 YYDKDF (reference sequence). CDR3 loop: CATSRVPAWSLGGLNEQFF. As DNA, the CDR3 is TGTGCCACCAGCAGAGTTCCAGCTTGGAGCTTGGGGGGACTCAATGAGCAGTTCTTC.

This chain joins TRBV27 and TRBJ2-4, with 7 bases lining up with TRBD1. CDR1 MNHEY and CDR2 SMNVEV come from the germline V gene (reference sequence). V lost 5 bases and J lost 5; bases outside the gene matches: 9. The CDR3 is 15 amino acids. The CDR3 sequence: CASSPPTGFQNIQYF. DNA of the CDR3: TGTGCCAGCAGTCCACCGACAGGGTTCCAAAACATTCAGTACTTC.

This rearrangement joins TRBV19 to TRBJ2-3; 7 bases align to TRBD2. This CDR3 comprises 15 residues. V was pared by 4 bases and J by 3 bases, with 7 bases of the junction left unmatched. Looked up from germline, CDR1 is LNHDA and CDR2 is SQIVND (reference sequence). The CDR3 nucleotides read TGTGCCAGTAGTACGCTAGCGGCAAAAACAGATACGCAGTATTTT. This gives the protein CASSTLAAKTDTQYF.

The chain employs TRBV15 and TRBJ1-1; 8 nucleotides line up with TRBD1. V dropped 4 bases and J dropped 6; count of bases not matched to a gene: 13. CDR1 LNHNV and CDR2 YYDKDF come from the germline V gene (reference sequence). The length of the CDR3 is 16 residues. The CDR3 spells CATSKHTGTGGPEAFF. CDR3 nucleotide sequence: TGTGCCACCAGCAAGCATACCGGGACAGGAGGCCCTGAAGCTTTCTTT.

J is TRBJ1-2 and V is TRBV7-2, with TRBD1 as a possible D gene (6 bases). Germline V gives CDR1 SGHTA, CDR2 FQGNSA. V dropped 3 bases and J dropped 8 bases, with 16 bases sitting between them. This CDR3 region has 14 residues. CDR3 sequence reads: CASSFLTGRYGYTF. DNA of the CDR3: TGTGCCAGCAGCTTCCTTACAGGGCGGTACGGCTACACCTTC.

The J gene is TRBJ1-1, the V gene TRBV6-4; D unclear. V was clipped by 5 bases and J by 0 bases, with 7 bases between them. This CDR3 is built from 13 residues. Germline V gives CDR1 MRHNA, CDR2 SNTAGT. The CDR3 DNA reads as TGTGCCAGCAGTTTTAAATTGAACACTGAAGCTTTCTTT. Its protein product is CASSFKLNTEAFF.

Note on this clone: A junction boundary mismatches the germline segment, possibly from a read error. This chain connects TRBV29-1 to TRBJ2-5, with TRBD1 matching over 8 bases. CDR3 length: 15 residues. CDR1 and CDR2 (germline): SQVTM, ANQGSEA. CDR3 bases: TGCAGCGTAGAAGTACTCCAGGGGGCGCGGGAGACCCAGTACTTC. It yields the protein CSVEVLQGARETQYF.

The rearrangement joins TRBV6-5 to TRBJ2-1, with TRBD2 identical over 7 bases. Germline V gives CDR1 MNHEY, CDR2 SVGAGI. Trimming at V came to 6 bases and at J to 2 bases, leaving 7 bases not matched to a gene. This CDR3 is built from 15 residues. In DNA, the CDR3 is TGTGCCAGCAGACCTCCCGGGACTACCTACAATGAGCAGTTCTTC. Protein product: CASRPPGTTYNEQFF.

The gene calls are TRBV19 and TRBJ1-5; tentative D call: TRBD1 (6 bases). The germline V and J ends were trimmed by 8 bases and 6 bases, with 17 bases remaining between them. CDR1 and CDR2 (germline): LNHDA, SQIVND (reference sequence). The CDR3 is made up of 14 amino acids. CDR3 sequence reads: CASGYRDERQPQHF. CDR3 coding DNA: TGTGCCAGTGGGTACAGGGATGAACGTCAGCCCCAGCATTTT. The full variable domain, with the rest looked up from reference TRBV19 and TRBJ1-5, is DGGITQSPKYLFRKEGQNVTLSCEQNLNHDAMYWYRQDPGQGLRLIYYSQIVNDFQKGDIAEGYSVSREKKESFPLTVTSAQKNPTAFYLCASGYRDERQPQHFGDGTRLSIL.

CDR3 sequence reads: CASRLNREGNQPQHF. The CDR3 nucleotides are TGTGCCAGCAGATTGAACAGGGAAGGCAATCAGCCCCAGCATTTT. The chain employs TRBV6-1 and TRBJ1-5; tentatively, D is TRBD1 (6 bases). Germline V CDR1 and CDR2: MNHNS, SASEGT. V dropped 6 bases and J dropped 2 bases, with 14 bases sitting between them. The CDR3 consists of 15 residues.

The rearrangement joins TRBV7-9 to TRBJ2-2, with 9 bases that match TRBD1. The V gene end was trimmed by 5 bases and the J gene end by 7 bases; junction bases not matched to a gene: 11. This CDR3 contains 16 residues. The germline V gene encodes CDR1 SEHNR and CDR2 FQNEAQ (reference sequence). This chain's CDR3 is CASSPGDRGVFGELFF. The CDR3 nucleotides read TGTGCCAGCAGCCCTGGAGACAGGGGGGTTTTCGGGGAGCTGTTTTTT.

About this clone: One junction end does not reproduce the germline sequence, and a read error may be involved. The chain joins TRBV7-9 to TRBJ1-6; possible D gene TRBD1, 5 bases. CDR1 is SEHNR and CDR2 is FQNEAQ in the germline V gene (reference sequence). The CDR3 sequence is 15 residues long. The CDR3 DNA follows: TGTTCCAGCAGCTCCCTCGGACAACCTAATTCACCCCTCCACTTT. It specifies CSSSSLGQPNSPLHF. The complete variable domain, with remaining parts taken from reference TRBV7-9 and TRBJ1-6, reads DTGVSQNPRHKITKRGQNVTFRCDPISEHNRLYWYRQTLGQGPEFLTYFQNEAQLEKSRLLSDRFSAERPKGSFSTLEIQRTEQGDSAMYLCSSSSLGQPNSPLHFGNGTRLTVT.

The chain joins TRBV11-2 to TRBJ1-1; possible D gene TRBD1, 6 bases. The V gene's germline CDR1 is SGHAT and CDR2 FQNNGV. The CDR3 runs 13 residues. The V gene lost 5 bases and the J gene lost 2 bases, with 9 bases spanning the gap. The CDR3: CASSGGYNTEAFF. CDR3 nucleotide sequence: TGTGCCAGCAGCGGGGGCTACAACACTGAAGCTTTCTTT. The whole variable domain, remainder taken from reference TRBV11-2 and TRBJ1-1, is EAGVAQSPRYKIIEKRQSVAFWCNPISGHATLYWYQQILGQGPKLLIQFQNNGVVDDSQLPKDRFSAERLKGVDSTLKIQPAKLEDSAVYLCASSGGYNTEAFFGQGTRLTVV.

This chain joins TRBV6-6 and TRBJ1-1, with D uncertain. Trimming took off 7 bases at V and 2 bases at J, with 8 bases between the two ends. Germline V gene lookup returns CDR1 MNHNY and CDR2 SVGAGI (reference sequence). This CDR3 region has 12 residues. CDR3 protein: CASTNFNTEAFF. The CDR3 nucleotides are TGTGCCAGCACCAACTTTAACACTGAAGCTTTCTTT.

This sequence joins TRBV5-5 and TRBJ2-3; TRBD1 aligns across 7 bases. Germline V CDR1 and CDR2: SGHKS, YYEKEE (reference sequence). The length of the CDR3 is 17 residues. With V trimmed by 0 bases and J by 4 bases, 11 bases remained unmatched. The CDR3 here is CASSLARQGPEADTQYF. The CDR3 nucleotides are TGTGCCAGCAGCTTGGCCCGACAGGGACCAGAGGCAGATACGCAGTATTTT. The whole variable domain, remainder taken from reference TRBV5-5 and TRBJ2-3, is DAGVTQSPTHLIKTRGQQVTLRCSPISGHKSVSWYQQVLGQGPQFIFQYYEKEERGRGNFPDRFSARQFPNYSSELNVNALLLGDSALYLCASSLARQGPEADTQYFGPGTRLTVL.

The CDR3 nucleotides read TGCGCCAGCAGCTTGAACGGGGCGGCGGGGGGCGGGATTTACGAGCAGTACTTC. Protein product: CASSLNGAAGGGIYEQYF. The chain has TRBV5-1 and TRBJ2-7; 8 bases are a match to TRBD2. The length of the CDR3 is 18 residues. Per germline, CDR1 SGHRS and CDR2 YFSETQ. V gave up 1 base and J gave up 4 bases; unmatched junction bases: 16.

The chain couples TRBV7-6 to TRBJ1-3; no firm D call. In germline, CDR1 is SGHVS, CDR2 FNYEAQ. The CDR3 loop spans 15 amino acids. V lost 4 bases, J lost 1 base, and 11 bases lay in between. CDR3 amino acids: CASSSPGLSGNTIYF. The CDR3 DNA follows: TGTGCCAGCAGCTCGCCCGGTTTGTCTGGAAACACCATATATTTT.

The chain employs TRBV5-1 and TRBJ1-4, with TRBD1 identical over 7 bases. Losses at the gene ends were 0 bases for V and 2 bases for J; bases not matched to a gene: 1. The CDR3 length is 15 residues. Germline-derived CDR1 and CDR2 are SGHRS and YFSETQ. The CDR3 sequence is CASSLVGQTNEKLFF. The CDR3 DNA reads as TGCGCCAGCAGCTTGGTGGGACAGACTAATGAAAAACTGTTTTTT. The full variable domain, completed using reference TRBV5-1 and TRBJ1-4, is KAGVTQTPRYLIKTRGQQVTLSCSPISGHRSVSWYQQTPGQGLQFLFEYFSETQRNKGNFPGRFSGRQFSNSRSEMNVSTLELGDSALYLCASSLVGQTNEKLFFGSGTQLSVL.